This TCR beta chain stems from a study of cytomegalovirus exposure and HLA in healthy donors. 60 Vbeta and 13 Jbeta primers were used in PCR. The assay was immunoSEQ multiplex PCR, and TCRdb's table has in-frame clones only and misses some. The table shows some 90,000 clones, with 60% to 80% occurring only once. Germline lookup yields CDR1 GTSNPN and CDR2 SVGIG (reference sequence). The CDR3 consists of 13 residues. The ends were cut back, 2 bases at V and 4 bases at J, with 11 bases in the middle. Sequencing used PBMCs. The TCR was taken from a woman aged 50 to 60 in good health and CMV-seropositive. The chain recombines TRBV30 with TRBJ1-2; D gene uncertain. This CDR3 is CAWSLSGPYGYTF. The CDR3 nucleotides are TGTGCCTGGAGTCTTTCGGGTCCCTATGGCTACACCTTC. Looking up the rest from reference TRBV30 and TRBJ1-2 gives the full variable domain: SQTIHQWPATLVQPVGSPLSLECTVEGTSNPNLYWYRQAAGRGLQLLFYSVGIGQISSEVPQNLSASRPQDRQFILSSKKLLLSDSGFYLCAWSLSGPYGYTFGSGTRLTVV.